The 27 T cell receptor beta chains below were found in one sample sequenced in a study. TCRdb called the RT-PCR reads again in MiXCR, with one record for every CDR3 protein. Here the sample spans about 680,000 distinct CDR3 sequences, approximately 15% being singletons. What was sequenced was memory CD4+ T cells from blood. All receptors come from a female donor in good health, serving as a healthy control.

This clonotype was observed a few times. The genes are TRBV20-1 and TRBJ2-7; 7 nucleotides agree with TRBD1. Germline V gene lookup returns CDR1 DFQATT and CDR2 SNEGSKA (reference sequence). This CDR3 contains 15 residues. Trimming removed 0 bases from V and 4 bases from J; junction bases left unmatched: 9. Here the CDR3 DNA reads TGCAGTGCTAGAGATCGCCGACAGGGTCAATACGAGCAGTACTTC. This codes for CSARDRRQGQYEQYF.

The J gene is TRBJ2-1, the V gene TRBV12-3 or TRBV12-4; 11 bases are shared with TRBD2. CDR3 length: 15 residues. The V gene end was trimmed by 3 bases and the J gene end by 8 bases; junction bases not matched to a gene: 6. The CDR3 bases are TGTGCCAGCAGTTTGGGGCTAGCGGGGGGCCATGAGCAGTTCTTC. It yields the protein CASSLGLAGGHEQFF.

This clonotype was observed a few times. The chain is built from TRBV28 and TRBJ2-5, with D perhaps TRBD1 or TRBD2 (5 bases each). CDR1 and CDR2 (germline): MDHEN, SYDVKM. The CDR3 has 16 amino acids. With 4 bases removed from V and 2 bases from J, the gap between germline ends came to 17 bases. The CDR3 bases are TGTGCCAGCAGTTCAGCCCGGGGCAGAGATCAAGAGACCCAGTACTTC. Protein sequence: CASSSARGRDQETQYF.

This clonotype was seen repeatedly, ten times or more. This sequence joins TRBV6-6 and TRBJ2-2; D gene unclear. With 5 bases removed from V and 6 bases from J, the gap between germline ends came to 4 bases. Germline V CDR1 and CDR2: MNHNY, SVGAGI (reference sequence). This CDR3 contains 11 residues. The CDR3 sequence: CASSPPGELFF. The CDR3 coding sequence is TGTGCCAGCAGTCCGCCCGGGGAGCTGTTTTTT.

The chain joins TRBV24-1 to TRBJ2-3; 8 positions agree with TRBD2. J lost 3 bases, V lost 5 bases, and 6 bases had no gene match. CDR1 is KGHDR and CDR2 is SFDVKD in the germline V gene. The CDR3 extends over 15 amino acids. The CDR3 DNA reads as TGTGCCACCAGTGGATCTCGGGGGGGGACAGATACGCAGTATTTT. The encoded protein is CATSGSRGGTDTQYF.

This clonotype was detected only a few times. V is TRBV6-5 and J is TRBJ2-3; tentative D call: TRBD1 (5 bases). The germline V and J ends were trimmed by 4 bases and 0 bases, with 11 bases remaining between them. There are 15 residues in the CDR3. CDR1 and CDR2 (germline): MNHEY, SVGAGI. The CDR3 loop reads CASSFRTPSTDTQYF. CDR3 in DNA: TGTGCCAGCAGTTTTCGGACACCTAGCACAGATACGCAGTATTTT.

This chain connects TRBV6-1 to TRBJ1-5; 8 bases are a match to TRBD1. Trimming took 1 base from V and 6 from J; bases not matched to a gene: 2. CDR1 is MNHNS and CDR2 is SASEGT in the germline V gene. This CDR3 has 14 amino acids. The CDR3 bases are TGTGCCAGCAGTGAAGTGACAGGGGCTCAGCCCCAGCATTTT. This gives the protein CASSEVTGAQPQHF.

This clonotype was seen at least ten times. The chain recombines TRBV5-6 with TRBJ1-1; weak D call: TRBD1 (6 bases). Germline-derived CDR1 and CDR2 are SGHDT and YYEEEE. This CDR3 comprises 11 residues. V gave up 4 bases and J gave up 11 bases, with 12 bases separating them. CDR3 protein: CASSGGGLAFF. The CDR3 DNA reads TGTGCCAGCAGCGGTGGGGGGCTGGCTTTCTTT.

This clonotype was recorded at least ten times. The J gene is TRBJ1-2, the V gene TRBV20-1; D gene uncertain. The CDR3 loop spans 16 amino acids. Trimming removed 1 base from V and 2 bases from J, with 17 bases in between. Germline V gene sequence: CDR1 DFQATT, CDR2 SNEGSKA (reference sequence). The CDR3 here is CSARGGTGIENYGYTF. CDR3 nucleotides: TGCAGTGCTAGAGGGGGTACGGGAATTGAAAACTATGGCTACACCTTC.

This clonotype has at least ten counts. This chain joins TRBV5-1 and TRBJ2-2, with 8 bases fitting TRBD2. The CDR3 length is 15 residues. From germline, CDR1 is SGHRS and CDR2 YFSETQ. The junction had 2 bases not matched to a gene; V was cut back by 2 bases and J by 2 bases. The CDR3 DNA reads TGCGCCAGCAGCTTAAGCGGGAGTAACACCGGGGAGCTGTTTTTT. Amino acids: CASSLSGSNTGELFF.

This clonotype has just a few counts. The chain couples TRBV7-8 to TRBJ1-4; D may be TRBD1 (5 bases). Between the trimmed V and J ends, which lost 1 base and 5 bases, there was a span of 20 bases. Germline CDR1 reads SGHVS; CDR2 reads FQNEAQ. The CDR3 consists of 18 residues. As DNA, the CDR3 is TGTGCCAGCAGCTTAGGGGGTAGGGACGGTCGAAGCAATGAAAAACTGTTTTTT. It specifies CASSLGGRDGRSNEKLFF.

This clonotype was counted many times. This chain uses TRBV5-1 with TRBJ2-3; the match to TRBD2 covers 9 bases. J gave up 2 bases and V 4 bases, and 8 bases lay outside the gene matches. The CDR3 length is 16 residues. The germline V gene has CDR1 SGHRS and CDR2 YFSETQ. The CDR3 nucleotides read TGCGCCAGCAGCCAACAGAGACTAGCGGCCACAGATACGCAGTATTTT. This encodes CASSQQRLAATDTQYF.

This chain links TRBV19 with TRBJ1-2; 8 nucleotides agree with TRBD1. Trimming cost V 4 bases and J 3 bases; bases outside gene matches: 7. The CDR3 has 15 residues. Germline-derived CDR1 and CDR2 are LNHDA and SQIVND (reference sequence). As DNA, the CDR3 is TGTGCCAGTAGTAACCAGGGGGCTGCGTACTATGGCTACACCTTC. Its translation is CASSNQGAAYYGYTF. Drawing the rest from reference TRBV19 and TRBJ1-2, the complete variable domain is DGGITQSPKYLFRKEGQNVTLSCEQNLNHDAMYWYRQDPGQGLRLIYYSQIVNDFQKGDIAEGYSVSREKKESFPLTVTSAQKNPTAFYLCASSNQGAAYYGYTFGSGTRLTVV.

This clonotype was detected a few times. This chain links TRBV15 with TRBJ2-4; possible D gene TRBD2, 6 bases. V was shortened by 1 base and J by 0 bases, with 7 bases between the two germline ends. The CDR3 contains 15 residues. The V gene's germline CDR1 is LNHNV and CDR2 YYDKDF (reference sequence). The CDR3 protein is CATSRGGEAKNIQYF. The DNA of the CDR3 is TGTGCCACCAGCAGAGGGGGGGAAGCCAAAAACATTCAGTACTTC. Based on the CDR3 plus reference TRBV15 and TRBJ2-4, the full variable domain is DAMVIQNPRYQVTQFGKPVTLSCSQTLNHNVMYWYQQKSSQAPKLLFHYYDKDFNNEADTPDNFQSRRPNTSFCFLDIRSPGLGDTAMYLCATSRGGEAKNIQYFGAGTRLSVL.

This clonotype came up a few times. The genes are TRBV20-1 and TRBJ1-5; no definite D call. The CDR3 sequence is 13 residues long. Looked up from germline, CDR1 is DFQATT and CDR2 is SNEGSKA (reference sequence). V dropped 6 bases and J dropped 0 bases, with 9 bases sitting between them. CDR3 loop: CSAEDGSNQPQHF. The CDR3 DNA is TGCAGTGCGGAAGACGGTAGCAATCAGCCCCAGCATTTT.

This clonotype was observed a handful of times. This chain joins TRBV5-1 and TRBJ2-3; 16 bases align to TRBD2. The CDR3 loop spans 17 amino acids. V trimming: 4 bases; J trimming: 4 bases; junction bases outside the gene matches: 6. Looked up from germline, CDR1 is SGHRS and CDR2 is YFSETQ. The CDR3 DNA reads TGCGCCAGCAGCGAGGGACTAGCGGGAGGGATTGCAGATACGCAGTATTTT. Protein product: CASSEGLAGGIADTQYF.

The J gene is TRBJ1-1, the V gene TRBV20-1; D gene unclear. The germline V gene encodes CDR1 DFQATT and CDR2 SNEGSKA (reference sequence). The CDR3 has 16 amino acids. Trimming took off 2 bases at V and 2 bases at J, with 18 bases between the two ends. CDR3 residues: CSARPANRQVNTEAFF. DNA for the CDR3: TGCAGTGCTAGACCTGCGAATAGGCAAGTAAACACTGAAGCTTTCTTT.

This sequence joins TRBV5-1 and TRBJ2-2, with 11 bases matching TRBD1. The ends lost 4 bases at V and 4 bases at J; junction bases unmatched: 6. This CDR3 region has 16 residues. Germline V lookup: CDR1 SGHRS, CDR2 YFSETQ. CDR3 sequence: CASSQGQGAITGELFF. CDR3 sequence (DNA): TGCGCCAGCAGCCAAGGACAGGGGGCTATCACCGGGGAGCTGTTTTTT.

This clonotype was seen at least ten times. The rearrangement links TRBV20-1 to TRBJ2-3, with 7 bases that match TRBD2. The germline V gene has CDR1 DFQATT and CDR2 SNEGSKA (reference sequence). The CDR3 has 16 residues. With 3 bases clipped from V and 4 bases from J, the junction kept 13 bases outside the gene matches. The chain's CDR3 is CSARAAGRKMADTQYF. DNA of the CDR3: TGCAGTGCTAGGGCAGCGGGGCGGAAGATGGCAGATACGCAGTATTTT.

The CDR3 bases are TGTGCCAGCAGGAGAATCACGACGTACTCCTACAATGAGCAGTTCTTC. This sequence encodes CASRRITTYSYNEQFF. The chain carries TRBV6-5 and TRBJ2-1; no definite D call. CDR1 and CDR2 (germline): MNHEY, SVGAGI. The length of the CDR3 is 16 residues. The V end lost 6 bases, the J end lost 0 bases, and 15 bases lay between the germline ends.

This clonotype was counted a few times. With a much larger clone just one base away, this may be a read error. The chain is built from TRBV5-4 and TRBJ1-6; D is uncertain. The CDR3 covers 14 residues. V lost 1 base, J lost 4 bases, and 6 bases lay in between. CDR1 and CDR2 from the germline V gene are SGHNT and YYREEE (reference sequence). CDR3: CASSLWQYNSPLHF. CDR3 DNA sequence: TGTGCCAGCAGCTTGTGGCAGTATAATTCACCCCTCCACTTT.

This clonotype occurred many times. This CDR3 is CASSPLTVTEAFF. The CDR3 region has the DNA TGTGCCAGCAGCCCCCTGACCGTCACTGAAGCTTTCTTT. V and J are TRBV7-2 and TRBJ1-1; D is ambiguous. The V gene lost 5 bases and the J gene lost 4 bases, with 11 bases spanning the gap. CDR3 length equals 13 residues. Germline V gene data show CDR1 as SGHTA and CDR2 as FQGNSA.

The J gene is TRBJ2-3, the V gene TRBV7-2; the D gene is possibly TRBD2 (6 bases). The V end was cut by 2 bases, the J end by 4 bases, with 13 bases between. The CDR3 has 15 amino acids. CDR1 and CDR2 from the germline V gene are SGHTA and FQGNSA. For the CDR3, the DNA is TGTGCCAGCAGCTTAAGACTAGGCCCGGCAGATACGCAGTATTTT. Protein: CASSLRLGPADTQYF.

This clonotype was seen a few times. The V and J genes are TRBV10-3 and TRBJ1-4, with 8 bases lining up with TRBD1. The germline gives CDR1 ENHRY, CDR2 SYGVKD. The CDR3 consists of 15 residues. The ends lost 0 bases at V and 7 bases at J; junction bases unmatched: 4. CDR3 in amino acids: CAISESLTGGEKLFF. The DNA of the CDR3 is TGTGCCATCAGTGAGTCACTCACAGGGGGTGAAAAACTGTTTTTT.

This clonotype showed up many times. One end of the junction varies from germline; a read error may be responsible. The chain uses TRBV4-3 and TRBJ2-7; 7 bases align to TRBD1. The CDR3 has 14 residues. Germline V lookup: CDR1 LGHNA, CDR2 YSLEER. The CDR3 sequence is CASSWDSSSYEQYF. The CDR3 coding sequence is TGTGCCAGCAGTTGGGACAGCAGCTCCTACGAGCAGTACTTC.

This clonotype occurred a few times. The rearrangement uses TRBV4-3 and TRBJ2-7; perhaps D is TRBD1 or TRBD2 (7 bases each). Germline CDR1 is LGHNA and CDR2 is YSLEER. Trimming pared 1 base from V and 5 bases from J, leaving 12 bases between. This CDR3 spans 14 amino acids. The CDR3: CASSQGRGGHEQYF. The CDR3 DNA follows: TGCGCCAGCAGCCAAGGCAGGGGGGGCCACGAGCAGTACTTC.

The rearrangement joins TRBV6-1 to TRBJ2-5; 9 nucleotides line up with TRBD2. From germline, CDR1 is MNHNS and CDR2 SASEGT. Unmatched junction bases numbered 5, after V lost 7 bases and J lost 2 bases. The CDR3 covers 14 residues. Here the CDR3 DNA reads TGTGCCAGCAAGACTAGCGGAGGGCAAGAGACCCAGTACTTC. Translated, it gives CASKTSGGQETQYF.